These 27 T cell receptor beta chains were sequenced from one sample in a study of T cells of healthy individuals. Each CDR3 protein gets one entry after TCRdb re-called the 5' RACE reads with MiXCR. This sample yields more than 60,000 distinct CDR3 sequences, of which about 16% are seen a single time; approximately 4.8% belongs to the top ten. Receptors were obtained from a human donor in good health.

The rearrangement links TRBV27 to TRBJ1-2, with 8 positions matching TRBD1. The CDR3 sequence is 15 residues long. Germline V gives CDR1 MNHEY, CDR2 SMNVEV (reference sequence). Trimming took 3 bases from V and 4 from J; bases not matched to a gene: 7. This CDR3 reads CASSFGGQGGYGYTF. CDR3 in DNA: TGTGCCAGCAGTTTTGGAGGACAGGGCGGCTATGGCTACACCTTC.

This clonotype was observed a handful of times. The V call is TRBV12-3 or TRBV12-4, the J call TRBJ2-1; tentative D call: TRBD1 (6 bases). Trimming removed 8 bases from V and 7 bases from J, with 12 bases in between. The CDR3 covers 12 residues. The CDR3 nucleotides are TGTGCCAGCGGCCACAGGGTGAATGAGCAGTTCTTC. Translating gives CASGHRVNEQFF.

The chain uses TRBV3-1 and TRBJ2-7, with TRBD1 as a possible D gene (5 bases). CDR1 LGHDT and CDR2 YNNKEL come from the germline V gene (reference sequence). V lost 3 bases, J lost 2 bases, and 11 bases lay in between. The CDR3 covers 14 residues. The CDR3 sequence is CASSQAQVPYEQYF. The CDR3 DNA reads as TGTGCCAGCAGCCAGGCACAGGTTCCCTACGAGCAGTACTTC.

This clonotype has ten or more counts. This chain joins TRBV25-1 and TRBJ1-2; D not resolved. The CDR3 totals 15 residues. CDR1 MGHDK and CDR2 SYGVNS come from the germline V gene. Trimming stripped 2 bases from V and 1 base from J, with 11 bases between. The CDR3 protein is CASSEGVRSNYGYTF. The CDR3 nucleotides are TGTGCCAGCAGTGAAGGGGTAAGGAGTAACTATGGCTACACCTTC.

With regard to this clonotype: One end of the junction does not line up with germline, which may come from a read error. V is TRBV20-1 and J is TRBJ2-6; D might be TRBD1 (5 bases). The CDR3 extends over 17 amino acids. Germline loops: CDR1 DFQATT, CDR2 SNEGSKA (reference sequence). CDR3 sequence: CSASPQGHLRGANVLNF. The CDR3 DNA sequence: TGCAGTGCTAGTCCCCAGGGCCACCTGCGTGGGGCCAACGTCCTGAATTTC.

This clonotype has more than one count but fewer than ten. CDR3 nucleotide sequence: TGCAGTGCCGACCGACTACGCCCTTTGGGGGAGCAGTACTTC. Encoded protein: CSADRLRPLGEQYF. This chain links TRBV20-1 with TRBJ2-7; TRBD2 might be the D (5 bases). Per germline, CDR1 DFQATT and CDR2 SNEGSKA (reference sequence). V lost 6 bases and J lost 7, with 22 bases in between. CDR3 length equals 14 residues.

This clonotype was counted at least ten times. A read error may produce the germline difference seen at one junction end. V gene TRBV20-1 combines with J gene TRBJ2-2, with 8 bases matching TRBD1. The length of the CDR3 is 14 residues. Germline values: CDR1 DFQATT, CDR2 SNEGSKA (reference sequence). The CDR3 DNA is TGTGGGTTGGTCCGACAGGGGAGCACCGGGGAGCTGTTTTTT. Residues: CGLVRQGSTGELFF.

This clonotype was counted at least ten times. This chain uses TRBV20-1 with TRBJ2-6; D gene unclear. Germline V gives CDR1 DFQATT, CDR2 SNEGSKA (reference sequence). CDR3 length: 13 residues. V dropped 6 bases and J dropped 0 bases, with 6 bases sitting between them. The CDR3 DNA sequence: TGCAGTGCGGCTAGCTCTGGGGCCAACGTCCTGACTTTC. Amino acids: CSAASSGANVLTF.

This clonotype was detected a few times. The chain is built from TRBV5-1 and TRBJ1-4; D is ambiguous. CDR1 and CDR2 (germline): SGHRS, YFSETQ. The CDR3 is made up of 13 amino acids. V lost 7 bases to trimming and J lost 2 bases, with 9 bases between them. The CDR3 here is CASRLGTNEKLFF. The CDR3 DNA sequence: TGCGCCAGCCGATTAGGGACTAATGAAAAACTGTTTTTT.

The chain uses TRBV20-1 and TRBJ2-1, with a tentative D call TRBD1 (6 bases). CDR1 and CDR2 (germline): DFQATT, SNEGSKA (reference sequence). The CDR3 has 15 amino acids. The CDR3 loop reads CSPHSRGDNKGGQFF. The CDR3 DNA sequence: TGCAGCCCTCATAGTAGGGGCGACAATAAAGGGGGGCAGTTCTTC.

This clonotype was seen a few times. This CDR3 reads CASSLQSSYNEQFF. The CDR3 coding sequence is TGTGCCAGCAGCCTTCAAAGCTCCTACAATGAGCAGTTCTTC. The genes are TRBV25-1 and TRBJ2-1; D is uncertain. The CDR3 consists of 14 residues. From germline, CDR1 is MGHDK and CDR2 SYGVNS. Trimming pared 6 bases from V and 0 bases from J, leaving 9 bases between.

This clonotype was found many times. The chain uses TRBV4-2 and TRBJ2-1, with 8 nucleotides matching TRBD2. There are 16 residues in the CDR3. Germline CDR1 is LGHNA and CDR2 is YNFKEQ. V trimming: 0 bases; J trimming: 4 bases; junction bases outside the gene matches: 5. The DNA of the CDR3 is TGTGCCAGCAGCCAAGAAGTAGCGGGAAGGTACAATGAGCAGTTCTTC. The encoded protein is CASSQEVAGRYNEQFF.

In its sample, this clonotype was seen a few times. The chain recombines TRBV2 with TRBJ1-5; TRBD1 matches at 9 bases. CDR3 length: 15 residues. Germline-derived CDR1 and CDR2 are SNHLY and FYNNEI. Trimming took 3 bases from V and 7 from J; bases not matched to a gene: 7. The CDR3 sequence: CASSDPGQGEQPQHF. The CDR3 DNA reads as TGTGCCAGCAGTGACCCGGGACAGGGCGAACAGCCCCAGCATTTT. Complete variable domain (other parts from reference TRBV2 and TRBJ1-5): EPEVTQTPSHQVTQMGQEVILRCVPISNHLYFYWYRQILGQKVEFLVSFYNNEISEKSEIFDDQFSVERPDGSNFTLKIRSTKLEDSAMYFCASSDPGQGEQPQHFGDGTRLSIL.

This clonotype was seen ten or more times. The chain couples TRBV18 to TRBJ2-1; D unclear. Looked up from germline, CDR1 is KGHSH and CDR2 is LQKENI. Deletions cut 6 bases from V and 4 bases from J, with 22 bases between. The CDR3 is made up of 17 amino acids. CDR3 coding DNA: TGTGCCAGCTCGCCCCCTCTGCGAGCCCTCTTATACAATGAGCAGTTCTTC. Its protein product is CASSPPLRALLYNEQFF.

This clonotype was counted at least ten times. The CDR3 here is CASSLSGPSGPYNEQFF. In DNA, the CDR3 is TGTGCCAGCAGCCTATCCGGGCCTAGCGGACCTTACAATGAGCAGTTCTTC. The chain uses TRBV5-4 and TRBJ2-1; 7 bases map to TRBD2. V dropped 4 bases and J dropped 4; count of bases not matched to a gene: 14. Looked up from germline, CDR1 is SGHNT and CDR2 is YYREEE (reference sequence). The CDR3 is made up of 17 amino acids. Filled out from reference TRBV5-4 and TRBJ2-1, the complete variable domain reads ETGVTQSPTHLIKTRGQQVTLRCSSQSGHNTVSWYQQALGQGPQFIFQYYREEENGRGNFPPRFSGLQFPNYSSELNVNALELDDSALYLCASSLSGPSGPYNEQFFGPGTRLTVL.

Comment on this clonotype: A much larger clone is a single base away; this may be a read error. This chain joins TRBV9 and TRBJ2-7, with D perhaps TRBD2 (7 bases). The CDR3 contains 18 residues. Trimming pared 0 bases from V and 3 bases from J, leaving 22 bases between. CDR1 is SGDLS and CDR2 is YYNGEE in the germline V gene. CDR3 protein: CASSVGSWEGTSRYEQYF. DNA of the CDR3: TGTGCCAGCAGCGTAGGGTCATGGGAGGGGACAAGTCGCTACGAGCAGTACTTC.

Within the sample, this clonotype is medium-sized. The rearrangement links TRBV10-2 to TRBJ2-3; TRBD1 matches 7 bases. The V and J ends lost 6 bases and 0 bases, in that order; junction bases with no gene match: 12. Per the germline V gene, CDR1 is WSHSY and CDR2 is SAAADI. The CDR3 is 17 amino acids. The DNA for the CDR3 is TGCGCCAGCAGCAGGACAGGACATCCTACGAGCACAGATACGCAGTATTTT. Protein: CASSRTGHPTSTDTQYF.

Ten or more counts support this clonotype. The chain combines TRBV7-2 with TRBJ1-2, with a possible D match to TRBD1 (6 bases). The length of the CDR3 is 14 residues. Trimming cost V 0 bases and J 8 bases, with 13 bases left between them. In germline, CDR1 is SGHTA, CDR2 FQGNSA. CDR3 loop: CASSLAGQGKGYTF. Here the CDR3 DNA reads TGTGCCAGCAGCTTAGCGGGGCAGGGGAAAGGCTACACCTTC.

A few counts support this clonotype. The chain links TRBV20-1 to TRBJ1-5; 7 bases align to TRBD1. The CDR3 loop spans 13 amino acids. The V gene's germline CDR1 is DFQATT and CDR2 SNEGSKA (reference sequence). With 3 bases clipped from V and 3 bases from J, the junction kept 2 bases outside the gene matches. Here the CDR3 reads CSASTGVNQPQHF. The CDR3 nucleotides read TGCAGTGCTAGTACAGGGGTCAATCAGCCCCAGCATTTT.

Ten or more counts support this clonotype. The chain has TRBV20-1 and TRBJ1-6; TRBD1 matches 10 bases. CDR1 is DFQATT, CDR2 SNEGSKA, per germline (reference sequence). The V and J ends lost 6 bases and 6 bases, in that order; junction bases with no gene match: 8. This CDR3 contains 15 residues. CDR3 in DNA: TGCAGTGCGGATCCCGGGACAGGGGCTAATTCACCCCTCCACTTT. This encodes CSADPGTGANSPLHF.

This chain links TRBV6-1 with TRBJ1-4, with a weak D call TRBD1 (5 bases). V lost 7 bases, J lost 5 bases, and 14 bases lay in between. Germline V gene data show CDR1 as MNHNS and CDR2 as SASEGT. This CDR3 comprises 14 residues. CDR3 region: CASTIGGGNEKLFF. DNA for the CDR3: TGTGCCAGCACCATTGGGGGGGGGAATGAAAAACTGTTTTTT.

V gene TRBV11-1 combines with J gene TRBJ2-2; D remains unclear. The length of the CDR3 is 15 residues. V lost 1 base, J lost 3 bases, and 9 bases lay in between. Germline CDR1 reads SGHAT; CDR2 reads FQDESV (reference sequence). The CDR3, as DNA: TGTGCCAGCAGCTTAGTGGGTTACGACACCGGGGAGCTGTTTTTT. This codes for CASSLVGYDTGELFF.

This sequence joins TRBV12-3 or TRBV12-4 and TRBJ1-1; D remains ambiguous. The V gene lost 5 bases and the J gene lost 4 bases, with 8 bases spanning the gap. This CDR3 spans 12 amino acids. The DNA of the CDR3 is TGTGCCAGCAGTCCCCAATTCACTGAAGCTTTCTTT. It encodes CASSPQFTEAFF.

This sequence joins TRBV7-3 and TRBJ2-3; 8 bases are a match to TRBD2. This CDR3 spans 16 amino acids. Germline CDR1 is SGHTA and CDR2 is FQGTGA. The junction had 9 bases not matched to a gene; V was cut back by 5 bases and J by 2 bases. The CDR3 is CASSPIAGSPTDTQYF. Here the CDR3 DNA reads TGTGCCAGCAGCCCTATAGCGGGATCACCCACAGATACGCAGTATTTT.

This chain's CDR3 is CASIRQGTYEQYF. CDR3 DNA: TGTGCCAGCATCCGACAGGGAACCTACGAGCAGTACTTC. The gene calls are TRBV6-1 and TRBJ2-7, with 7 bases lining up with TRBD1. This CDR3 region has 13 residues. Germline V gene data show CDR1 as MNHNS and CDR2 as SASEGT. Losses at the gene ends were 7 bases for V and 2 bases for J; bases not matched to a gene: 5.

This clonotype was counted ten times or more. V and J are TRBV20-1 and TRBJ2-3; D is possibly TRBD1 (6 bases). Looked up from germline, CDR1 is DFQATT and CDR2 is SNEGSKA (reference sequence). This CDR3 has 15 amino acids. Trimming took off 3 bases at V and 8 bases at J, with 21 bases between the two ends. In DNA, the CDR3 is TGCAGTGCTAGCTCCCAGGGGTCGGTCAGGGCTACGCAGTATTTT. Its translation is CSASSQGSVRATQYF.

The V gene is TRBV24-1, the J gene TRBJ1-5, with 10 positions matching TRBD1. Germline values: CDR1 KGHDR, CDR2 SFDVKD. The CDR3 consists of 15 residues. Trimming removed 7 bases from V and 2 bases from J; junction bases left unmatched: 4. CDR3 loop: CATSLTGGGNQPQHF. Written as DNA, the CDR3 is TGTGCCACCAGCCTGACAGGGGGCGGCAATCAGCCCCAGCATTTT.